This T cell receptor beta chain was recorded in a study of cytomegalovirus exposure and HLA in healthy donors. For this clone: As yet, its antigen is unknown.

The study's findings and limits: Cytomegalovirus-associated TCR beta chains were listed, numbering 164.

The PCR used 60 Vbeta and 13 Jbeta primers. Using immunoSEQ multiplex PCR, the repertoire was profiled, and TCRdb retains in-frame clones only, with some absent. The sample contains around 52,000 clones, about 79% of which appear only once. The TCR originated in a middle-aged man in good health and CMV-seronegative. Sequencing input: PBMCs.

The chain's CDR3 is CASSGTGSTEAFF. The CDR3 DNA sequence: TGCGCCAGCAGCGGGACAGGGAGCACTGAAGCTTTCTTT. The chain recombines TRBV5-1 with TRBJ1-1, with 9 bases identical to TRBD1. Germline V gene sequence: CDR1 SGHRS, CDR2 YFSETQ. With 4 bases clipped from V and 4 bases from J, the junction kept 2 bases outside the gene matches. The CDR3 covers 13 residues.